The 13 T cell receptor beta chains below come from one sample, sequenced in a study of T-cell reconstitution after alpha-beta-depleted transplantation in children (TCRdb year 2016). Library preparation employed PCR. Instrument on record: Illumina HiSeq 2500. Molecular barcoding was employed in the preparation of TCR libraries, with unique molecular identifiers being used to normalize TCRbeta repertoire quantification. TCRdb redid the processing of the public reads, applying fastp at Q25 and MiXCR, and retained in-frame beta chains. Here each entry gathers all rows of one CDR3 protein and keeps the most common genes and DNA. The sample includes about 400,000 distinct CDR3 sequences, with over 20% observed a single time. The ten largest clones take up less than 4.5% of the sample. This specimen consisted of PBMCs from the stem cell graft donor, obtained from the stem cell graft. Source of these receptors: a human donor who donated a stem cell graft to a child with acute myeloid leukemia.

This clonotype has a count of ten or more. The V and J genes are TRBV4-2 and TRBJ2-2; TRBD1 aligns across 11 bases. This CDR3 has 14 residues. Germline CDR1 and CDR2: LGHNA and YNFKEQ. Unmatched junction bases numbered 2, after V lost 4 bases and J lost 7 bases. DNA for the CDR3: TGTGCCAGCAGCCGGGGACAGGGGGACGGGGAGCTGTTTTTT. It yields the protein CASSRGQGDGELFF.

The chain has TRBV15 and TRBJ2-2, with D unresolved. The CDR3 runs 14 residues. Germline V gene lookup returns CDR1 LNHNV and CDR2 YYDKDF (reference sequence). Trimming stripped 4 bases from V and 8 bases from J, with 14 bases between. This CDR3 reads CATSKDARPGELFF. In DNA, the CDR3 is TGTGCCACCAGCAAGGACGCCCGGCCGGGGGAGCTGTTTTTT.

The V call is TRBV12-3 or TRBV12-4, the J call TRBJ2-1; 9 nucleotides agree with TRBD1. The CDR3 contains 16 residues. The J segment lost 5 bases and the V segment lost 2 bases, leaving 7 bases of the junction unmatched. CDR3 in DNA: TGTGCCAGCAGTTTAAAAGGGACAGGGAAACACAATGAGCAGTTCTTC. This gives the protein CASSLKGTGKHNEQFF.

The chain combines TRBV20-1 with TRBJ2-2; D may correspond to TRBD1 or TRBD2 (6 bases each). This CDR3 region has 14 residues. Germline V gene lookup returns CDR1 DFQATT and CDR2 SNEGSKA (reference sequence). Between the trimmed V and J ends, which lost 6 bases and 4 bases, there was a span of 15 bases. Here the CDR3 reads CSAKKGGSTGELFF. DNA for the CDR3: TGCAGTGCCAAAAAAGGGGGGAGCACCGGGGAGCTGTTTTTT.

V usage is TRBV11-2 and J usage is TRBJ2-5; unclear D gene. V was cut by 6 bases and J by 2 bases, with 19 bases left in between. The CDR3 is made up of 16 amino acids. The V gene's germline CDR1 is SGHAT and CDR2 FQNNGV. CDR3 sequence (DNA): TGTGCCAGCAGACCTTATAAGGACGGCACTCAAGAGACCCAGTACTTC. It codes for CASRPYKDGTQETQYF.

The CDR3 DNA follows: TGTGCCAGCAGCCCCTCGGCGGGGACAGGGGTTGTCGATGAGCAGTTCTTC. This codes for CASSPSAGTGVVDEQFF. V and J are TRBV7-9 and TRBJ2-1; 10 bases are a match to TRBD1. The junction had 15 bases not matched to a gene; V was cut back by 5 bases and J by 8 bases. Germline assignment: CDR1 SEHNR and CDR2 FQNEAQ (reference sequence). The CDR3 contains 17 residues.

This clonotype showed up just a few times. This chain joins TRBV4-3 and TRBJ2-7; D may be TRBD2 (6 bases). This CDR3 is built from 14 residues. Germline V CDR1 and CDR2: LGHNA, YSLEER. Trimming shortened V by 3 bases and J by 4 bases, and 13 bases separated the two germline ends. This CDR3 reads CASSQETSLYEQYF. CDR3 DNA sequence: TGCGCCAGCAGCCAGGAAACTAGCTTGTACGAGCAGTACTTC.

CDR3 nucleotide sequence: TGTGCCAGCAGTCTCACAGACAGGGGGGATCGGGAGACCCAGTACTTC. It translates to CASSLTDRGDRETQYF. The rearrangement uses TRBV12-3 or TRBV12-4 and TRBJ2-5, with TRBD1 identical over 9 bases. This CDR3 has 16 amino acids. Trimming removed 5 bases from V and 5 bases from J; junction bases left unmatched: 12.

This clonotype was picked up many times. The chain recombines TRBV5-6 with TRBJ2-7, with D maybe TRBD1 (7 bases). Trimming took off 4 bases at V and 6 bases at J, with 20 bases between the two ends. This CDR3 is 15 amino acids long. Germline CDR1 reads SGHDT; CDR2 reads YYEEEE. The CDR3 bases are TGTGCCAGCAGCCCCCGGGGGACAGCGATTTCCGAGCAGTACTTC. Translation: CASSPRGTAISEQYF.

A few counts support this clonotype. The chain uses TRBV4-2 and TRBJ2-1; 7 bases are shared with TRBD2. The trim removed 0 bases at V and 4 bases at J, leaving 12 bases unmatched. Per germline, CDR1 LGHNA and CDR2 YNFKEQ. This CDR3 is built from 18 residues. The CDR3 coding sequence is TGTGCCAGCAGCCAAGATTTCTCTGGCGGGAGTGCGTACAATGAGCAGTTCTTC. This sequence encodes CASSQDFSGGSAYNEQFF.

The sample holds a few counts of this clonotype. The chain has TRBV30 and TRBJ2-1; D is ambiguous. V was cut by 2 bases and J by 2 bases, with 10 bases left in between. CDR3 length equals 14 residues. Germline V gene data show CDR1 as GTSNPN and CDR2 as SVGIG (reference sequence). This chain's CDR3 is CAWSPPRAYNEQFF. The CDR3 region has the DNA TGTGCCTGGAGTCCCCCCAGAGCCTACAATGAGCAGTTCTTC.

There are many counts of this clonotype. The chain couples TRBV27 to TRBJ2-7, with 9 bases aligning to TRBD2. Germline V CDR1 and CDR2: MNHEY, SMNVEV (reference sequence). J gave up 9 bases and V 1 base, and 7 bases lay outside the gene matches. The CDR3 consists of 14 residues. The CDR3 is CASSLYGGRAPQYF. In DNA, the CDR3 is TGTGCCAGCAGTTTATATGGCGGGAGGGCCCCGCAGTACTTC.

The rearrangement joins TRBV20-1 to TRBJ2-7, with D possibly being TRBD2 (6 bases). Germline V gene lookup returns CDR1 DFQATT and CDR2 SNEGSKA (reference sequence). This CDR3 contains 14 residues. Trimming pared 6 bases from V and 0 bases from J, leaving 15 bases between. CDR3 region: CSAGGAGSSYEQYF. Written as DNA, the CDR3 is TGCAGTGCCGGAGGAGCCGGGAGCTCCTACGAGCAGTACTTC.